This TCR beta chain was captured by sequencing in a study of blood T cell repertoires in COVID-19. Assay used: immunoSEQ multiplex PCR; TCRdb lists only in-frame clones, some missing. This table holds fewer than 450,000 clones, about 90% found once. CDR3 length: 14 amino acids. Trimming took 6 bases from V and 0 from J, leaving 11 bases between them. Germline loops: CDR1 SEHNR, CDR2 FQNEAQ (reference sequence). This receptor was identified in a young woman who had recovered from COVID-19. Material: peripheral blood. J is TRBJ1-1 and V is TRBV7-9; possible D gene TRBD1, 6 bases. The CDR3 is CASRAGALNTEAFF. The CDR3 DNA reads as TGTGCCAGCAGGGCAGGGGCCCTGAACACTGAAGCTTTCTTT.